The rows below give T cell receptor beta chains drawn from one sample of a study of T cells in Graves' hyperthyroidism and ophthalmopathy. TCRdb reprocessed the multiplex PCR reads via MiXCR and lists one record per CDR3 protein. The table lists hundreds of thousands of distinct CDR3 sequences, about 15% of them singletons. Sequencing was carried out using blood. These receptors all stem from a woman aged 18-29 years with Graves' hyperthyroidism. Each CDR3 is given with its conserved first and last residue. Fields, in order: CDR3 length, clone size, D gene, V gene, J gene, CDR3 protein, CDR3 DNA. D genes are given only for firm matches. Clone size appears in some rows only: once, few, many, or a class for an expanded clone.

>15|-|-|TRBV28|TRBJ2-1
CASHKGGGSYNEQFF
TGTGCCAGCCATAAGGGGGGCGGATCCTACAATGAGCAGTTCTTC
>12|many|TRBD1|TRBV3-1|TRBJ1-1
CASSWTGAEAFF
TGTGCCAGCAGCTGGACAGGGGCTGAAGCTTTCTTT
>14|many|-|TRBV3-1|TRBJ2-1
CASSQGGGGKEQFF
TGTGCCAGCAGCCAAGGAGGAGGGGGCAAGGAGCAGTTCTTC
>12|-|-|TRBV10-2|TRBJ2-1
CAGPGLLNEQFF
TGCGCCGGACCGGGACTCTTAAATGAGCAGTTCTTC
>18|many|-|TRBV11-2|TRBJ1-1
CASSLGVFRGLDGTEAFF
TGTGCCAGCAGCTTAGGTGTGTTTAGGGGTCTAGATGGCACTGAAGCTTTCTTT
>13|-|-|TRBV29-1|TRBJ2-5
CSVVPGMGETQYF
TGCAGCGTTGTACCGGGGATGGGGGAGACCCAGTACTTC
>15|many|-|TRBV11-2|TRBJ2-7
CASSLVPDTAYEQYF
TGTGCCAGCAGCTTAGTTCCAGATACGGCCTACGAGCAGTACTTC
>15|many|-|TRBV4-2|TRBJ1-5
CASSQDGPSHQPQHF
TGTGCCAGCAGCCAAGATGGGCCTTCACATCAGCCCCAGCATTTT
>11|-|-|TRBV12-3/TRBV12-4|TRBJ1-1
CASSSSLNAFF
TGTGCCAGCAGTTCGAGTTTGAACGCTTTCTTT
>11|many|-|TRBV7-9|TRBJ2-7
CASSPGAEQYF
TGTGCCAGCAGCCCAGGGGCCGAGCAGTACTTC
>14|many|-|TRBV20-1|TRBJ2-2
CSASRAGWTGELFF
TGCAGTGCTAGTCGGGCCGGATGGACCGGGGAGCTGTTTTTT
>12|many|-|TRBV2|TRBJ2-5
CASSRIQETQYF
TGTGCCAGCAGTAGAATTCAAGAGACCCAGTACTTC
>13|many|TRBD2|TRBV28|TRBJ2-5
CASSFEGGETQYF
TGTGCCAGCAGTTTTGAGGGAGGGGAGACCCAGTACTTC
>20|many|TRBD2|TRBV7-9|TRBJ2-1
CASSLGRREGKLPTYNEQFF
TGTGCCAGCAGCTTAGGTCGGCGGGAGGGAAAGCTACCTACCTACAATGAGCAGTTCTTC
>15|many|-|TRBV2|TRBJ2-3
CASSEGQDSTDTQYF
TGTGCCAGCAGTGAGGGCCAGGATAGCACAGATACGCAGTATTTT
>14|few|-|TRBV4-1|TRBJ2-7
CASSQAGNSYEQYF
TGCGCCAGCAGCCAAGCGGGGAACTCCTACGAGCAGTACTTC
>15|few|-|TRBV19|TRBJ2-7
CASSIIWGSSYEQYF
TGTGCCAGTAGTATAATATGGGGGAGTTCCTACGAGCAGTACTTC
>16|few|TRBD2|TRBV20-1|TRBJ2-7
CSASPGLAGGPHEQYF
TGCAGTGCTTCTCCGGGACTAGCGGGAGGGCCCCACGAGCAGTACTTC
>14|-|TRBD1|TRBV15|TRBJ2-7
CATSMDRGPYEQYF
TGTGCCACCAGCATGGACAGGGGTCCCTACGAGCAGTACTTC
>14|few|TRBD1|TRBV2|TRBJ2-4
CASNDYRGKNIQYF
TGTGCCAGCAACGACTACAGGGGGAAAAACATTCAGTACTTC
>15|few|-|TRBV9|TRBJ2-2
CASTPSGARTGELFF
TGTGCCAGCACCCCATCCGGGGCGCGGACCGGGGAGCTGTTTTTT
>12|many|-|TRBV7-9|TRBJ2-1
CASSLETNEQFF
TGTGCCAGCAGCTTAGAAACCAATGAGCAGTTCTTC
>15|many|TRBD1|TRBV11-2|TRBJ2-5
CASSLRQGAWETQYF
TGTGCCAGCAGCCTCAGACAGGGGGCGTGGGAGACCCAGTACTTC